The rows below give T cell receptor beta chains drawn from one sample of a study of blood T cell repertoires in COVID-19. Some clones are missing from TCRdb's copy, which holds only in-frame ones; the method was immunoSEQ multiplex PCR. The profile shows some 250,000 clones, around nine tenths of them singletons. Material for sequencing was PBMCs or T cells enriched from blood (not recorded which). These receptors were collected from a woman aged 25 to 39 with acute COVID-19. Each CDR3 is given with its conserved first and last residue. The D gene is left open where the match is weak. Where a row states a size, it is once, few, many or the class of an expanded clone; other rows omit it.

v_gene: TRBV6-5; abundance: .; d_gene: .; j_gene: TRBJ2-3; CDR3nt: TGTGCCAGCAGTTTCCGACAGCGCTTCACAGATACGCAGTATTTT; CDR3aa: CASSFRQRFTDTQYF
v_gene: TRBV4-3; abundance: .; d_gene: TRBD2; j_gene: TRBJ2-2; CDR3nt: TGCGCCAGCAGCCAATCTCGGCTAGCGGGGGGGTACTTCACCGGGGAGCTGTTTTTT; CDR3aa: CASSQSRLAGGYFTGELFF
v_gene: TRBV6-4; abundance: .; d_gene: TRBD1; j_gene: TRBJ1-1; CDR3nt: TGTGCCAGCAGTGACGGACAGGGTAGCACTGAAGCTTTCTTT; CDR3aa: CASSDGQGSTEAFF
v_gene: TRBV27; abundance: .; d_gene: .; j_gene: TRBJ2-2; CDR3nt: TGTGCCAGCAGTCTCACAGTTACCGGGGAGCTGTTTTTT; CDR3aa: CASSLTVTGELFF
v_gene: TRBV6-4; abundance: .; d_gene: .; j_gene: TRBJ2-7; CDR3nt: TGTGCCAGCAGTTCCCGGCGACAGGGAGGCTACGAGCAGTACTTC; CDR3aa: CASSSRRQGGYEQYF
v_gene: TRBV19; abundance: .; d_gene: TRBD2; j_gene: TRBJ2-1; CDR3nt: TGTGCCAGTACTCCATACCCCCTCGGACTAGCGGGGAGTAATGAGCAGTTCTTC; CDR3aa: CASTPYPLGLAGSNEQFF
v_gene: TRBV5-6; abundance: .; d_gene: .; j_gene: TRBJ1-6; CDR3nt: TGTGCCAGCAGCTTATTGGCGGGCGGGAGCCGTGGGACACCCCTCCACTTT; CDR3aa: CASSLLAGGSRGTPLHF
v_gene: TRBV5-1; abundance: .; d_gene: .; j_gene: TRBJ2-7; CDR3nt: TGCGCCAGCAGCCCCCAGAGAACTGAACTATTTTACGAGCAGTACTTC; CDR3aa: CASSPQRTELFYEQYF
v_gene: TRBV20-1; abundance: .; d_gene: .; j_gene: TRBJ1-4; CDR3nt: TGCAGTGCTAGTACTTGGGGGCAGGGGGAAAAACTGTTTTTT; CDR3aa: CSASTWGQGEKLFF
v_gene: TRBV9; abundance: few; d_gene: TRBD1; j_gene: TRBJ2-7; CDR3nt: TGTGCCAGCAGCGTAGGGGGACAGACCGCCTACGAGCAGTACTTC; CDR3aa: CASSVGGQTAYEQYF
v_gene: TRBV4-1; abundance: .; d_gene: TRBD1; j_gene: TRBJ1-1; CDR3nt: TGCGCCAGCAGCAAGCCCCCGGGACAGGGGAACACTGAAGCTTTCTTT; CDR3aa: CASSKPPGQGNTEAFF
v_gene: TRBV27; abundance: .; d_gene: .; j_gene: TRBJ1-4; CDR3nt: TGTGCCAGCAGTATGACAGCAACTAATGAAAAACTGTTTTTT; CDR3aa: CASSMTATNEKLFF
v_gene: TRBV30; abundance: few; d_gene: .; j_gene: TRBJ2-7; CDR3nt: TGTGCCTGGAGTGTAGGGGCGGCCTTTCTGTACTTC; CDR3aa: CAWSVGAAFLYF
v_gene: TRBV5-6; abundance: .; d_gene: .; j_gene: TRBJ1-6; CDR3nt: TGTGCCAGCGCGGGGGGTGGTTCACCCCTCCACTTT; CDR3aa: CASAGGGSPLHF
v_gene: TRBV9; abundance: .; d_gene: .; j_gene: TRBJ1-2; CDR3nt: TGTGCCAGCAGCGTAGGCCACCGGGAGAACTATGGCTACACCTTC; CDR3aa: CASSVGHRENYGYTF
v_gene: TRBV2; abundance: .; d_gene: TRBD2; j_gene: TRBJ2-3; CDR3nt: TGTGCCAGCAGTGATCGTCTCGGCGGTGGAAGACTAGCACCTATCCGCCTCGATACGCAGTATTTT; CDR3aa: CASSDRLGGGRLAPIRLDTQYF
v_gene: TRBV4-2; abundance: .; d_gene: .; j_gene: TRBJ1-2; CDR3nt: TGTGCCAGCAAAATCCTGGCAGGGGAATTAGGCTACACCTTC; CDR3aa: CASKILAGELGYTF
v_gene: TRBV6-5; abundance: few; d_gene: TRBD1; j_gene: TRBJ2-7; CDR3nt: TGTGCCAGCAGGGACAGGGTAGTTAACGAGCAGTACTTC; CDR3aa: CASRDRVVNEQYF
v_gene: TRBV28; abundance: .; d_gene: TRBD1; j_gene: TRBJ1-4; CDR3nt: TGTGCCAGCATGACCGGCCGAGGGACAGGGAGGAAACTGTTTTTT; CDR3aa: CASMTGRGTGRKLFF
v_gene: TRBV6-6; abundance: .; d_gene: TRBD1; j_gene: TRBJ1-4; CDR3nt: TGTGCCAGCAGTTCAAGGACAGGGGTTGAACTGTTTTTT; CDR3aa: CASSSRTGVELFF
v_gene: TRBV27; abundance: .; d_gene: TRBD1; j_gene: TRBJ1-2; CDR3nt: TGTGCCAGCAGCAGGACAGGGGGCGAGAACTATGGCTACACCTTC; CDR3aa: CASSRTGGENYGYTF
v_gene: TRBV6-2/TRBV6-3; abundance: .; d_gene: .; j_gene: TRBJ2-7; CDR3nt: TGTGCCAGCAGTTACTCCACGACGACAGGAGCTTACGAGCAGTACTTC; CDR3aa: CASSYSTTTGAYEQYF
v_gene: TRBV9; abundance: .; d_gene: .; j_gene: TRBJ1-4; CDR3nt: TGTGCCAGCAGCGTAGGGCAGTCAACTAATGAAAAACTGTTTTTT; CDR3aa: CASSVGQSTNEKLFF
v_gene: TRBV5-1; abundance: .; d_gene: .; j_gene: TRBJ1-1; CDR3nt: TGCGCCAGCAGCTTGGAACCAGGTTCGTGGAACACTGAAGCTTTCTTT; CDR3aa: CASSLEPGSWNTEAFF
v_gene: TRBV28; abundance: .; d_gene: .; j_gene: TRBJ1-2; CDR3nt: TGTGCCAGCAGCCCCGGGGGGGCTGGAGGCTACACCTTC; CDR3aa: CASSPGGAGGYTF
v_gene: TRBV7-9; abundance: once; d_gene: .; j_gene: TRBJ2-7; CDR3nt: TGTGCCAGCAGCTTATCGCCGGGACAACCCTCCTACGAGCAGTACTTC; CDR3aa: CASSLSPGQPSYEQYF
v_gene: TRBV19; abundance: .; d_gene: .; j_gene: TRBJ2-7; CDR3nt: TGTGCCAGTAGTAGGACTGCCTACGAGCAGTACTTC; CDR3aa: CASSRTAYEQYF
v_gene: TRBV5-4; abundance: .; d_gene: TRBD1; j_gene: TRBJ1-2; CDR3nt: TGTGCCAGCAGCGTAGCAGGGGGAAACGGCTACACCTTC; CDR3aa: CASSVAGGNGYTF
v_gene: TRBV3-1/TRBV3-2; abundance: .; d_gene: TRBD1; j_gene: TRBJ1-5; CDR3nt: TGTGCCAGCAGCCAATTAGGGGGGACAGGGGGAGGTCAGCCCCAGCATTTT; CDR3aa: CASSQLGGTGGGQPQHF
v_gene: TRBV7-2; abundance: .; d_gene: TRBD2; j_gene: TRBJ2-5; CDR3nt: TGTGCCAGCAGCTTAGGTCCTAGCGGGGGCGCCGGGCAAGAGACCCAGTACTTC; CDR3aa: CASSLGPSGGAGQETQYF